These 2 T cell receptor beta chains were all obtained from the same sample, sequenced in a study of T cells in Graves' hyperthyroidism and ophthalmopathy. TCR beta CDR3 region amplification was performed from RNA transcripts. When the TCR CDR3 underwent first-round RT-PCR, the HTBI primer set was used. Using its own MiXCR run on the multiplex PCR reads, TCRdb lists one record per CDR3 protein. The data contain under 650,000 distinct CDR3 sequences, 15% to 20% of them singletons. Sequenced input: blood. These receptors originate from a woman in her twenties or thirties with Graves' hyperthyroidism.

This clonotype was seen a few times. The chain links TRBV12-3 or TRBV12-4 to TRBJ1-1; D is unresolved. Trimming removed 2 bases at V and 7 bases at J, with 11 bases between. The CDR3 length is 13 residues. CDR3 sequence: CASSLRGGFEAFF. The CDR3 nucleotides read TGTGCCAGCAGTTTACGAGGAGGGTTTGAAGCTTTCTTT.

As regards this clonotype: A much larger clone sits a single nucleotide away, making a read error possible. The CDR3 sequence: CRATTGGSSYEQYF. The CDR3 DNA follows: TGCCGTGCAACAACGGGGGGAAGCTCCTACGAGCAGTACTTC. J is TRBJ2-7 and V is TRBV20-1, with TRBD2 matching 7 bases. CDR3 length: 14 residues. Germline CDR1 is DFQATT and CDR2 is SNEGSKA (reference sequence).